These 30 T cell receptor beta chains originate from one sample sequenced in a study of T cells expressing NK-cell markers. Reanalyzing the 5' RACE reads, TCRdb keeps one entry per CDR3 protein, without DNA. This sample carries roughly 160,000 distinct CDR3 sequences, with over 20% going to the ten biggest clones. Sequencing was performed on blood T cells: a sorted CD56 or NKG2C T cell subset, CD4+ or CD8+ T cells, or bulk PBMC T cells (not recorded which). The receptors were gathered from a man between 18 and 69 years old in good health.

The chain carries TRBV6-5 and TRBJ1-4; the TCRdb D gene call, TRBD1, has no DNA to confirm it. The CDR3 is made up of 16 amino acids. In germline, CDR1 is MNHEY, CDR2 SVGAGI. This CDR3 is CASSYSGMGVDEKLFF.

CDR3: CASSRTSFPPPYEQYF. V and J are TRBV12-3 or TRBV12-4 and TRBJ2-7; TCRdb indicates TRBD2, and absent DNA this call remains unverified. The CDR3 loop spans 16 amino acids.

The chain has TRBV6-2 or TRBV6-3 and TRBJ2-3; TCRdb gives TRBD1 as the D gene, but with no DNA this cannot be confirmed. Germline CDR1 reads MNHEY; CDR2 reads SVGEGT. The CDR3 loop spans 19 amino acids. The chain's CDR3 is CASSFFRDDIPTKSDTQYF.

The chain is built from TRBV18 and TRBJ2-1; the D call of TRBD2 rests on TCRdb alone, since no DNA is present to check it. Germline CDR1 is KGHSH and CDR2 is LQKENI. There are 18 residues in the CDR3. Here the CDR3 reads CASSPAVTRSPIYNEQFF.

The chain is built from TRBV19 and TRBJ2-5. This CDR3 spans 14 amino acids. Germline V lookup: CDR1 LNHDA, CDR2 SQIVND (reference sequence). CDR3 sequence: CASSIGVDQETQYF.

The rearrangement links TRBV6-2 or TRBV6-3 to TRBJ2-5; TCRdb reports TRBD1, a call that lacks DNA to check it against. The germline V gene has CDR1 MNHEY and CDR2 SVGEGT. CDR3 length equals 16 residues. The CDR3 sequence is CASSYSHRDRQETQYF.

V is TRBV14 and J is TRBJ1-2. The CDR3 runs 14 residues. The germline V gene encodes CDR1 SGHDN and CDR2 FVKESK. CDR3 protein: CASSRDPNNYGYTF.

CDR3 in amino acids: CASSRSGGAYNEQFF. The V and J genes are TRBV3-1 and TRBJ2-1; TCRdb designates TRBD2, a call that cannot be tested without DNA. The CDR3 has 15 residues. Germline CDR1 is LGHDT and CDR2 is YNNKEL (reference sequence).

The V call is TRBV6-4, the J call TRBJ2-5; lacking DNA, the TRBD2 call made by TCRdb goes unchecked. This CDR3 comprises 15 residues. CDR1 and CDR2 from the germline V gene are MRHNA and SNTAGT. This chain's CDR3 is CASSASAGGQETQYF.

This chain joins TRBV11-2 and TRBJ1-5; TCRdb selects TRBD1, and the lack of DNA leaves this call unchecked. The germline CDR1 and CDR2 sequences are SGHAT and FQNNGV. This CDR3 has 15 amino acids. The CDR3 protein is CASSLDPGTGQPQHF.

The V call is TRBV28, the J call TRBJ1-5. CDR1 and CDR2 (germline): MDHEN, SYDVKM. The CDR3 covers 12 residues. The CDR3 is CASSFSPRPQHF.

This CDR3 is CASSPSVGGYEQYF. The chain carries TRBV9 and TRBJ2-7; there is no DNA to check the TCRdb D call of TRBD1. CDR1 is SGDLS, CDR2 YYNGEE, per germline. The CDR3 runs to 14 residues.

This chain uses TRBV15 with TRBJ1-5. Germline CDR1 reads LNHNV; CDR2 reads YYDKDF (reference sequence). The CDR3 has 13 residues. The CDR3 sequence: CATSATRNQPQHF.

The CDR3 sequence is CASSDRGTGANQPQHF. V is TRBV19 and J is TRBJ1-5; TCRdb outputs TRBD1, but without DNA this stays unchecked. The CDR3 has 16 amino acids. CDR1 and CDR2 from the germline V gene are LNHDA and SQIVND (reference sequence).

The V gene is TRBV2, the J gene TRBJ2-7; TCRdb picks TRBD1, but there is no DNA to check that call. The CDR3 covers 15 residues. Germline-derived CDR1 and CDR2 are SNHLY and FYNNEI. CDR3 sequence reads: CASQEGAALSYEQYF.

The V gene is TRBV6-4, the J gene TRBJ2-1; TCRdb gives TRBD2 as the D gene, but with no DNA this cannot be confirmed. The CDR3 contains 18 residues. Germline V gene data show CDR1 as MRHNA and CDR2 as SNTAGT. The CDR3 loop reads CASSDPLAGGPVYNEQFF.

CDR3 sequence reads: CAIRTGDSPLHF. V and J are TRBV10-3 and TRBJ1-6; no DNA is available, so the TRBD1 call from TCRdb remains unchecked. The V gene's germline CDR1 is ENHRY and CDR2 SYGVKD. The CDR3 sequence is 12 residues long.

The chain recombines TRBV5-4 with TRBJ2-1; the D gene TCRdb calls, TRBD2, cannot be checked with no DNA. CDR3 length: 20 residues. Germline CDR1 SGHNT, CDR2 YYREEE (reference sequence). The CDR3 protein is CASSLAFGTSGGAYHNEQFF.

V gene TRBV20-1 combines with J gene TRBJ2-3; the D call from TCRdb, TRBD1, cannot be confirmed without DNA. Germline lookup yields CDR1 DFQATT and CDR2 SNEGSKA (reference sequence). CDR3 size: 15 residues. The CDR3 loop is CSANNLRGGPDTQYF.

The V call is TRBV28, the J call TRBJ1-1; TCRdb designates TRBD1, a call that cannot be tested without DNA. CDR1 is MDHEN and CDR2 is SYDVKM in the germline V gene. This CDR3 spans 14 amino acids. This CDR3 is CASQGDREGDEAFF.

The genes are TRBV7-9 and TRBJ2-3; the D gene TCRdb calls, TRBD1, cannot be checked with no DNA. The germline V gene encodes CDR1 SEHNR and CDR2 FQNEAQ (reference sequence). The CDR3 extends over 17 amino acids. CDR3 sequence reads: CASSRGGSGGPTDTQYF.

V gene TRBV7-8 combines with J gene TRBJ2-5; there is no DNA to check the TCRdb D call of TRBD2. The V gene's germline CDR1 is SGHVS and CDR2 FQNEAQ. The CDR3 contains 16 residues. The chain's CDR3 is CASSLGLAEFQETQYF.

The chain is built from TRBV11-2 and TRBJ2-1. The CDR3 has 13 amino acids. CDR1 is SGHAT, CDR2 FQNNGV, per germline. CDR3 amino acids: CASSLVLQDQEFF.

The chain couples TRBV5-1 to TRBJ2-5; without DNA, the TCRdb call of TRBD1 cannot be checked. The CDR3 contains 15 residues. Germline CDR1 reads SGHRS; CDR2 reads YFSETQ. CDR3: CASSLQGTKLETQYF.

The chain employs TRBV7-9 and TRBJ2-3. Germline V CDR1 and CDR2: SEHNR, FQNEAQ (reference sequence). This CDR3 is 16 amino acids long. CDR3 in amino acids: CASSHQNGLDADTQYF.

The CDR3 loop is CASSPGTGIGYGYTF. This chain connects TRBV5-6 to TRBJ1-2; TCRdb outputs TRBD1, but without DNA this stays unchecked. Germline lookup yields CDR1 SGHDT and CDR2 YYEEEE. The CDR3 loop spans 15 amino acids.

V and J are TRBV18 and TRBJ2-1. This CDR3 has 16 residues. The germline gives CDR1 KGHSH, CDR2 LQKENI. CDR3 sequence: CASSPLQPSSYNEQFF. The full variable domain, its missing parts supplied by reference TRBV18 and TRBJ2-1, is NAGVMQNPRHLVRRRGQEARLRCSPMKGHSHVYWYRQLPEEGLKFMVYLQKENIIDESGMPKERFSAEFPKEGPSILRIQQVVRGDSAAYFCASSPLQPSSYNEQFFGPGTRLTVL.

V usage is TRBV15 and J usage is TRBJ2-4; checking the TCRdb D call of TRBD1 is not possible without DNA. The CDR3 has 16 amino acids. The germline CDR1 and CDR2 sequences are LNHNV and YYDKDF (reference sequence). The CDR3 protein is CATSRSQGLAKNIQYF.

The chain joins TRBV6-5 to TRBJ1-2; TCRdb reports TRBD1, a call that lacks DNA to check it against. CDR3 length equals 18 residues. Germline loops: CDR1 MNHEY, CDR2 SVGAGI. The chain's CDR3 is CASSPRPGSGFEDYGYTF.

CDR3 sequence reads: CASSHEATGYEQYF. The chain combines TRBV3-1 with TRBJ2-7; TCRdb lists TRBD1, though no DNA is available to test this call. The CDR3 has 14 amino acids. Germline values: CDR1 LGHDT, CDR2 YNNKEL (reference sequence).